This T cell receptor (beta chain) was profiled in a study of T cell repertoires and HLA-DP antigens. V lost 1 base and J lost 6; bases outside the gene matches: 12. The CDR3 contains 16 residues. Turning to this clone: The antigen is not known.

Measured with immunoSEQ multiplex PCR; TCRdb has only the in-frame clones, and not every one. The sample contains about 89,000 clones, 86% of which appear only once. The sequenced material came from CD4+ T cells from PBMCs. The V gene is TRBV23-1, the J gene TRBJ2-7; TRBD1 matches 7 bases. TRBV23-1 qualifies as an ORF whose function is uncertain. The receptor's source is a man aged 45-65 years in good health and CMV-seronegative. CDR3 coding DNA: TGCGCCAGCAGTCAATGGAGGACAGGAAGAGTGTGCGAGCAGTACTTC. This codes for CASSQWRTGRVCEQYF.